The entry below describes one T cell receptor (beta chain). The antigen is unknown. Trimming took off 3 bases at V and 4 bases at J, with 9 bases between the two ends. From germline, CDR1 is GTSNPN and CDR2 SVGIG (reference sequence). The CDR3 length is 13 residues. This record belongs to a study of cytomegalovirus exposure and HLA in healthy donors. Study-wide background: The early release's HLA-typed donors yielded 80 million to 95 million unique TCRs. Falling in the Caucasian-associated ancestry cluster were about 83% of about 400 genotyped donors.

Study observations and caveats: In an earlier analysis, in several hundred donors, most V segments appeared productive either ~87% or ~30% of the time.

Use of 60 Vbeta and 13 Jbeta primers characterized the PCR. Measured with immunoSEQ multiplex PCR; TCRdb has only the in-frame clones, and not every one. The repertoire holds approximately 150,000 clones, with 70% as singletons. The rearrangement links TRBV30 to TRBJ1-4; D unresolved. Sequencing was done on a sample of PBMCs. This clonotype was obtained from a man younger than 35 in good health and CMV-seropositive. The CDR3 is CAWSAGGNEKLFF. In DNA form, the CDR3 reads TGTGCCTGGAGCGCCGGCGGTAATGAAAAACTGTTTTTT.